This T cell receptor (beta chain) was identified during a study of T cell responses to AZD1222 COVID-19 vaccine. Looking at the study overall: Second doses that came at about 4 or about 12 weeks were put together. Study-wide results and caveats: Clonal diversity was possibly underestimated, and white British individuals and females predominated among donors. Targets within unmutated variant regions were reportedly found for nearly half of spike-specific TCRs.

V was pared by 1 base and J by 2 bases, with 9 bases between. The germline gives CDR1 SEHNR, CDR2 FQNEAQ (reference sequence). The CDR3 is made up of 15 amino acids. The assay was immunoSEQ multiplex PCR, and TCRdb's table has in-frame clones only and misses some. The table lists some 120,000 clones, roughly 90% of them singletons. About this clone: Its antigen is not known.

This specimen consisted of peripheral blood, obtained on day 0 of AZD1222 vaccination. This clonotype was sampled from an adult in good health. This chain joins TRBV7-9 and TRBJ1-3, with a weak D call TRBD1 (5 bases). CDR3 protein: CASSLVGVTGNTIYF. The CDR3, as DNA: TGTGCCAGCAGCTTAGTGGGGGTAACTGGAAACACCATATATTTT. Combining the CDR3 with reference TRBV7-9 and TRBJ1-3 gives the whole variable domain DTGVSQNPRHKITKRGQNVTFRCDPISEHNRLYWYRQTLGQGPEFLTYFQNEAQLEKSRLLSDRFSAERPKGSFSTLEIQRTEQGDSAMYLCASSLVGVTGNTIYFGEGSWLTVV.